The clone carrying this T cell receptor (beta chain) appeared a single time. This CDR3 comprises 14 residues. V was pared by 0 bases and J by 6 bases, with 11 bases between. Germline CDR1 reads LNHNV; CDR2 reads YYDKDF (reference sequence). Donors sampled were nominally healthy, though unrecorded immune exposures were likely. This sample is drawn from a study of cytomegalovirus exposure and HLA in healthy donors. PCR amplification relied on 60 Vbeta primers (plus 13 Jbeta primers). Some clones are missing from TCRdb's copy, which holds only in-frame ones; the method was immunoSEQ multiplex PCR. Of approximately 110,000 clones in the sample, around 80% are singletons; the top ten hold about 5.2%.

The sample comprised PBMCs. The sequence came from a female donor in good health and CMV-seropositive. This chain joins TRBV15 and TRBJ1-2; D is uncertain. The CDR3 protein is CATSRDGPLDGYTF. The CDR3 DNA reads TGTGCCACCAGCAGAGATGGCCCTTTGGATGGCTACACCTTC.